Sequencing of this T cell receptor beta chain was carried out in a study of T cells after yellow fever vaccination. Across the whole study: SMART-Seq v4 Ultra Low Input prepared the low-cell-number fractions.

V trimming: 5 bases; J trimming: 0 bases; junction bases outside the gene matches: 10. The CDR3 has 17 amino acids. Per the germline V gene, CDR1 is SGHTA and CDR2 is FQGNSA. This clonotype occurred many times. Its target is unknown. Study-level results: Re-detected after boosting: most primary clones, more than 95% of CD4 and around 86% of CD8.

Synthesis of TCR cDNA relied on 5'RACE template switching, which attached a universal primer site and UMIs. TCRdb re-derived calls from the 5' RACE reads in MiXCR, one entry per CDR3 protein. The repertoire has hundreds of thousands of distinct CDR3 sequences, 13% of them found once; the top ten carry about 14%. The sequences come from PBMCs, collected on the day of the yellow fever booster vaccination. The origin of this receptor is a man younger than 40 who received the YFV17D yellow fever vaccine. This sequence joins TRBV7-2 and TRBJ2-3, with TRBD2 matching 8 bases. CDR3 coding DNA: TGTGCCAGCAGCGCAGAGGGGACGGGAGGGAGCACAGATACGCAGTATTTT. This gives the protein CASSAEGTGGSTDTQYF.